The 20 T cell receptor beta chains listed next were all sequenced from one sample in a study of T cells in localized non-small cell lung cancer. Measured with immunoSEQ multiplex PCR; TCRdb has only the in-frame clones, and not every one. The table lists about 2,700 clones, roughly 30% of them singletons, with roughly an eighth in the top ten. Material: lung tumor tissue, obtained before any cancer treatment. The source is a woman aged 35 to 69 with stage I lung adenocarcinoma.

This clone is termed medium-sized. V is TRBV11-3 and J is TRBJ2-1, with D possibly being TRBD2 (5 bases). The CDR3 is 15 amino acids. Germline CDR1 reads SGHNT; CDR2 reads YENEEA. V was pared by 6 bases and J by 6 bases, with 18 bases between. The DNA for the CDR3 is TGTGCCAGCAGTCACGGGCCCCCGGCGGGCAATGAGCAGTTCTTC. Translation gives CASSHGPPAGNEQFF.

The rearrangement uses TRBV28 and TRBJ2-7; 12 bases are a match to TRBD2. This CDR3 comprises 17 residues. Germline lookup yields CDR1 MDHEN and CDR2 SYDVKM. Trimming removed 6 bases from V and 4 bases from J; junction bases left unmatched: 13. The CDR3 DNA reads as TGTGCCAGCAGGTCCCCAATGACTAGCGGGAGCTTGTACGAGCAGTACTTC. As protein: CASRSPMTSGSLYEQYF. The full variable domain, its missing parts supplied by reference TRBV28 and TRBJ2-7, is DVKVTQSSRYLVKRTGEKVFLECVQDMDHENMFWYRQDPGLGLRLIYFSYDVKMKEKGDIPEGYSVSREKKERFSLILESASTNQTSMYLCASRSPMTSGSLYEQYFGPGTRLTVT.

This clone was seen only a few times. The V gene is TRBV11-3, the J gene TRBJ2-4; 9 bases align to TRBD1. The germline CDR1 and CDR2 sequences are SGHNT and YENEEA. CDR3 length equals 15 residues. V lost 5 bases to trimming and J lost 4 bases; unmatched junction nucleotides: 6. The CDR3 DNA reads as TGTGCCAGCAGCCTATCCGGGACAGGGAAAAACATTCAGTACTTC. Its translation: CASSLSGTGKNIQYF.

This clone was seen more than once but under ten times. The chain joins TRBV6-8 to TRBJ2-1; D gene ambiguous. The CDR3 is 14 amino acids. Per germline, CDR1 MNHGY and CDR2 SAAAGT. V was pared by 10 bases and J by 12 bases, with 25 bases between. The CDR3 is CAIKSADSAEGQFF. CDR3 nucleotides: TGTGCCATCAAATCAGCAGACTCGGCGGAAGGGCAGTTCTTC.

The chain is built from TRBV14 and TRBJ2-3; D possibly uses TRBD1 or TRBD2 (5 bases each). The V end lost 3 bases, the J end lost 5 bases, and 18 bases lay between the germline ends. Germline V lookup: CDR1 SGHDN, CDR2 FVKESK. The CDR3 covers 16 residues. The DNA of the CDR3 is TGTGCCAGCAGCCACTGGGGGAACGGATTGGAAGATACGCAGTATTTT. Translating it yields CASSHWGNGLEDTQYF.

This clone has more than one count but fewer than ten. The V and J genes are TRBV5-1 and TRBJ2-3, with D perhaps TRBD1 (5 bases). The germline gives CDR1 SGHRS, CDR2 YFSETQ. The ends were cut back, 0 bases at V and 2 bases at J, with 10 bases in the middle. The CDR3 is 15 amino acids. As DNA, the CDR3 is TGCGCCAGCAGCTTGGGAGACAGTCACACAGATACGCAGTATTTT. It is translated as CASSLGDSHTDTQYF.

Comment on this clone: Relative to the germline gene, one junction end is altered; a read error may explain this. Written as DNA, the CDR3 is TGTGCCAGCAGCTTATGGCCGAAGACCGGGGAGCTGTTTTTT. Translated: CASSLWPKTGELFF. J is TRBJ2-2 and V is TRBV28; D is unclear. This CDR3 comprises 14 residues. The V gene's germline CDR1 is MDHEN and CDR2 SYDVKM.

This clone is medium-sized within its sample. The V call is TRBV11-3, the J call TRBJ2-3; TRBD2 matches at 9 bases. The CDR3 spans 17 residues. J gave up 1 base and V 5 bases, and 10 bases lay outside the gene matches. CDR1 SGHNT and CDR2 YENEEA come from the germline V gene. The CDR3 DNA reads as TGTGCCAGCAGCACTGTTTTAGCGGGAGTGGGCACAGATACGCAGTATTTT. Its protein product is CASSTVLAGVGTDTQYF.

This clone was seen only a few times. The rearrangement uses TRBV19 and TRBJ2-2; D uncertain. The CDR3 has 13 residues. Germline assignment: CDR1 LNHDA and CDR2 SQIVND (reference sequence). Trimming removed 5 bases at V and 3 bases at J, with 7 bases between. The CDR3 DNA reads TGTGCCAGTAGTGAAGGTTACACCGGGGAGCTGTTTTTT. It codes for CASSEGYTGELFF.

This clone was seen a few times. This chain uses TRBV6-8 with TRBJ1-1, with TRBD1 matching 8 bases. The CDR3 extends over 14 amino acids. Germline CDR1 is MNHGY and CDR2 is SAAAGT. J was trimmed by 5 bases and V by 5 bases; bases with no gene match: 7. CDR3 DNA sequence: TGTGCCAGCAGTGACCAACAGGGGGGGACTGAAGCTTTCTTT. Translated: CASSDQQGGTEAFF.

This clone was detected a few times. This chain joins TRBV5-8 and TRBJ1-1; 8 nucleotides line up with TRBD1. CDR3 length: 13 residues. The V gene's germline CDR1 is SGHTS and CDR2 YDEGEE. J was trimmed by 1 base and V by 10 bases; bases with no gene match: 6. The CDR3 sequence is CAARGQGNTEAFF. The CDR3 DNA is TGTGCCGCCAGGGGGCAAGGGAACACTGAAGCTTTCTTT.

The chain has TRBV11-3 and TRBJ2-1; D unresolved. The CDR3 sequence is 15 residues long. The V and J ends lost 4 bases and 2 bases respectively, with 12 bases between them. CDR1 and CDR2 from the germline V gene are SGHNT and YENEEA. The CDR3 protein is CASSSGTPPYNEQFF. Here the CDR3 DNA reads TGTGCCAGCAGCTCCGGAACCCCCCCCTACAATGAGCAGTTCTTC.

The J gene is TRBJ1-2, the V gene TRBV19; TRBD1 agrees at 11 bases. In germline, CDR1 is LNHDA, CDR2 SQIVND (reference sequence). This CDR3 is 15 amino acids long. Unmatched junction bases numbered 6, after V lost 5 bases and J lost 4 bases. The CDR3 sequence: CASSPWTGGGYGYTF. The CDR3 nucleotides are TGTGCCAGTAGTCCTTGGACAGGGGGCGGCTATGGCTACACCTTC. The full variable domain, completed using reference TRBV19 and TRBJ1-2, is DGGITQSPKYLFRKEGQNVTLSCEQNLNHDAMYWYRQDPGQGLRLIYYSQIVNDFQKGDIAEGYSVSREKKESFPLTVTSAQKNPTAFYLCASSPWTGGGYGYTFGSGTRLTVV.

V usage is TRBV6-8 and J usage is TRBJ2-7; no reliable D call. CDR1 and CDR2 (germline): MNHGY, SAAAGT. V was pared by 0 bases and J by 6 bases, with 12 bases between. There are 14 residues in the CDR3. The CDR3: CASSYSPARGEQYF. In nucleotides, the CDR3 is TGTGCCAGCAGTTACTCCCCCGCCCGCGGCGAGCAGTACTTC.

The genes are TRBV6-8 and TRBJ2-5; TRBD2 aligns across 7 bases. Trimming cost V 2 bases and J 2 bases; bases outside gene matches: 8. CDR1 and CDR2 from the germline V gene are MNHGY and SAAAGT. CDR3 length: 16 residues. The CDR3 region is CASSYAGVIGQETQYF. The CDR3 nucleotides read TGTGCCAGCAGTTACGCGGGAGTCATCGGGCAAGAGACCCAGTACTTC.

This clone was seen only a few times. The J gene is TRBJ2-3, the V gene TRBV15; 15 bases are a match to TRBD2. The CDR3 is 16 amino acids. After removal of 0 bases from V and 6 bases from J, the junction contained 1 base not matched to a gene. Germline V CDR1 and CDR2: LNHNV, YYDKDF (reference sequence). Here the CDR3 DNA reads TGTGCCACCAGCAGAGATGGACTAGCGGGAGGGGATACGCAGTATTTT. Translated: CATSRDGLAGGDTQYF. Combining the CDR3 with reference TRBV15 and TRBJ2-3 gives the whole variable domain DAMVIQNPRYQVTQFGKPVTLSCSQTLNHNVMYWYQQKSSQAPKLLFHYYDKDFNNEADTPDNFQSRRPNTSFCFLDIRSPGLGDTAMYLCATSRDGLAGGDTQYFGPGTRLTVL.

This clone was detected only a few times. V is TRBV18 and J is TRBJ1-1; 8 positions match TRBD1. The CDR3 totals 13 residues. Germline V gives CDR1 KGHSH, CDR2 LQKENI. Trimming cost V 3 bases and J 4 bases; bases outside gene matches: 1. CDR3 amino acids: CASSPGTGTEAFF. In DNA form, the CDR3 reads TGTGCCAGCTCACCTGGGACAGGCACTGAAGCTTTCTTT.

The chain carries TRBV28 and TRBJ1-5, with D possibly matching TRBD1 (6 bases). This CDR3 has 14 amino acids. The V gene's germline CDR1 is MDHEN and CDR2 SYDVKM. V was pared by 8 bases and J by 4 bases, with 15 bases between. CDR3 residues: CASSYPDRNQPQHF. The CDR3 nucleotides read TGTGCCAGCTCATATCCCGACAGGAATCAGCCCCAGCATTTT.

The CDR3 loop is CASSQELGGTYNEQFF. The CDR3, as DNA: TGCGCCAGCAGCCAAGAGTTGGGGGGTACCTACAATGAGCAGTTCTTC. The chain carries TRBV1 and TRBJ2-1; the tabulated D call, TRBD2, remains unverified against the DNA. TRBV1 is annotated as a pseudogene. The CDR3 is 16 amino acids.

In this sample, this clone turned up once. This sequence joins TRBV19 and TRBJ1-2, with D possibly TRBD1 on 6 matching bases. V lost 4 bases to trimming and J lost 5 bases, with 14 bases between them. In germline, CDR1 is LNHDA, CDR2 SQIVND (reference sequence). The CDR3 totals 14 residues. The CDR3 region is CASSTRTVGYGYTF. The CDR3 DNA sequence: TGTGCCAGTAGTACGCGGACAGTTGGATATGGCTACACCTTC. The full variable domain, in which reference TRBV19 and TRBJ1-2 provide the parts outside the CDR3, is DGGITQSPKYLFRKEGQNVTLSCEQNLNHDAMYWYRQDPGQGLRLIYYSQIVNDFQKGDIAEGYSVSREKKESFPLTVTSAQKNPTAFYLCASSTRTVGYGYTFGSGTRLTVV.